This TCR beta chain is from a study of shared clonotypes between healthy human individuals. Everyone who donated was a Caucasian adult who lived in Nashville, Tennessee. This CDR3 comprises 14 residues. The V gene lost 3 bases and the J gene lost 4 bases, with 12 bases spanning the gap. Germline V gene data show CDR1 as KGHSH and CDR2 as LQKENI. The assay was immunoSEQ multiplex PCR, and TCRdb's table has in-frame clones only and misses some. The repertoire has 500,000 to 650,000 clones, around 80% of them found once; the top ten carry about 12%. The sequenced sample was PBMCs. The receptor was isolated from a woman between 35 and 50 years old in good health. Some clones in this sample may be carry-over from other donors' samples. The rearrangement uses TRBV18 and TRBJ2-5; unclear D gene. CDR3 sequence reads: CASSPGILGETQYF. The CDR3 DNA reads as TGTGCCAGCTCACCGGGGATTTTAGGAGAGACCCAGTACTTC.